This T cell receptor beta chain was profiled in a study of beta chain features in type 1 diabetes. General observations from the study: Naive, central memory and regulatory TCRB repertoires appeared more similar among patients than healthy donors. Among patients with Type 1 diabetes, TCRB CDR3s were moderately but significantly shorter in every one of the four CD4+ subsets.

As for this clone: What it recognizes is unknown.

The investigators reverse transcribed all of the isolated RNA, so they sequenced expressed TCRB transcripts. Measured with immunoSEQ multiplex PCR; TCRdb has only the in-frame clones, and not every one. The sample carries about 270,000 clones, roughly 13% recorded once. Germline V lookup: CDR1 GTSNPN, CDR2 SVGIG (reference sequence). V was clipped by 3 bases and J by 14 bases, with 13 bases between them. The CDR3 runs 11 residues. The material sequenced was naive CD4+ T cells from blood. This clonotype was obtained from a man aged 25 to 45 with type 1 diabetes. J is TRBJ1-4 and V is TRBV30; a possible D gene is TRBD1 (5 bases). CDR3 coding DNA: TGTGCCTGGAGCATCGGGGGGGGGCTGTTTTTT. Protein product: CAWSIGGGLFF.